This TCR beta chain was captured in a study of circulating CD8 cells and anti-PD-1 response in melanoma. The wider study: Every 2 weeks, patients got 3 mg/kg nivolumab intravenously. Seven of 13 melanoma patients received first-line anti-PD-1 therapy. Findings of the study overall: Most experiments lacked replicates. Under 8% of TRB clonotypes were shared between subsets at M1.

From live CD3+CD8+TCRalphabeta+ cells, four PD-1 and/or TIGIT subsets were sorted. The CDR3 spans 14 residues. Germline CDR1 is MGHDK and CDR2 is SYGVNS. Trimming at V came to 4 bases and at J to 3 bases, leaving 2 bases not matched to a gene. Using roughly 14 ng of total RNA, TCR libraries were made with the QIAseq Immune Repertoire TCR panel. TCRdb re-analysed the reads in MiXCR, keeping a single row per CDR3 protein. This table holds some 1,300 distinct CDR3 sequences, under 7% found once. This clonotype is categorized as medium-sized (0.01 to 0.1%). Its target is unknown. The sequence was obtained from a human donor with melanoma. The rearrangement uses TRBV25-1 and TRBJ2-2; 7 bases are a match to TRBD2. The material sequenced was CD8+ T cells from PBMCs, taken at baseline or after one month of anti-PD-1 therapy (not recorded which). CDR3 amino acids: CASSGEGDTGELFF. DNA for the CDR3: TGTGCCAGCAGTGGGGAGGGCGACACCGGGGAGCTGTTTTTT.